The next 26 T cell receptor beta chains were all read from a single sample in a study of shared clonotypes between healthy human individuals. The table came from immunoSEQ multiplex PCR; TCRdb's copy has only in-frame clones and leaves some out. The table has roughly 1.4 million clones, 98% seen once. The specimen sequenced was naive CD4+ T cells sorted from blood. Subset of the sample: CD45RA+ positively selected. The receptors were gathered from a man in his thirties or forties in good health.

A word on this clone: This specimen includes other DNA sequences encoding the same CDR3. The gene calls are TRBV18 and TRBJ1-1; D is uncertain. Germline lookup yields CDR1 KGHSH and CDR2 LQKENI. The CDR3 length is 11 residues. V was clipped by 2 bases and J by 4 bases, with 2 bases between them. The chain's CDR3 is CASSPVTEAFF. The CDR3, as DNA: TGTGCCAGCTCACCAGTCACTGAAGCTTTCTTT.

V and J are TRBV2 and TRBJ1-2; D is ambiguous. CDR1 and CDR2 from the germline V gene are SNHLY and FYNNEI. The CDR3 runs to 15 residues. V lost 6 bases and J lost 2, with 16 bases in between. The chain's CDR3 is CASSNFRVTNYGYTF. The CDR3 DNA sequence: TGTGCCAGCAGCAATTTCCGGGTGACAAACTATGGCTACACCTTC.

The gene calls are TRBV5-8 and TRBJ2-7; 11 bases are a match to TRBD2. The CDR3 extends over 15 amino acids. Germline V gene sequence: CDR1 SGHTS, CDR2 YDEGEE. V lost 0 bases and J lost 5; bases outside the gene matches: 4. DNA of the CDR3: TGTGCCAGCAGCTTGGGTCCTAGCGGGAGGCACGAGCAGTACTTC. Amino acids: CASSLGPSGRHEQYF.

The chain recombines TRBV6-4 with TRBJ2-7; 10 nucleotides match TRBD1. This CDR3 comprises 14 residues. Germline CDR1 MRHNA, CDR2 SNTAGT. The J segment lost 3 bases and the V segment lost 6 bases, leaving 5 bases of the junction unmatched. The CDR3 DNA reads as TGTGCCAGCAGGGAAGGACAGGGGGTCTACGAGCAGTACTTC. This encodes CASREGQGVYEQYF.

This clone was recorded only once. The V and J genes are TRBV28 and TRBJ2-7; D is possibly TRBD2 (7 bases). Per the germline V gene, CDR1 is MDHEN and CDR2 is SYDVKM. This CDR3 contains 16 residues. V dropped 7 bases and J dropped 9 bases, with 28 bases sitting between them. This chain's CDR3 is CASKPLGAGEGEGQYF. Here the CDR3 DNA reads TGTGCCAGCAAACCCCTAGGGGCGGGAGAGGGGGAGGGGCAGTACTTC.

The chain is built from TRBV10-2 and TRBJ1-2, with unresolved D. The length of the CDR3 is 13 residues. The germline CDR1 and CDR2 sequences are WSHSY and SAAADI. V lost 7 bases and J lost 6, with 15 bases in between. The CDR3 region is CASTGLRTNGYTF. The DNA for the CDR3 is TGCGCCAGCACCGGACTGCGCACTAATGGCTACACCTTC.

This clone was detected only once. The rearrangement uses TRBV5-1 and TRBJ2-7; D may be TRBD2 (5 bases). CDR3 size: 14 residues. The germline V gene encodes CDR1 SGHRS and CDR2 YFSETQ. Trimming took off 2 bases at V and 3 bases at J, with 12 bases between the two ends. The CDR3 protein is CASSFEGNNYEQYF. CDR3 nucleotides: TGCGCCAGCAGCTTTGAGGGTAACAACTACGAGCAGTACTTC.

The rearrangement uses TRBV19 and TRBJ1-5; D is unresolved. The germline CDR1 and CDR2 sequences are LNHDA and SQIVND (reference sequence). V was pared by 7 bases and J by 6 bases, with 13 bases between. The CDR3 spans 13 residues. The CDR3 DNA follows: TGTGCCAGTACTGGGGTTACGGGTCAGCCCCAGCATTTT. Translating it yields CASTGVTGQPQHF. Looking up the rest from reference TRBV19 and TRBJ1-5 gives the full variable domain: DGGITQSPKYLFRKEGQNVTLSCEQNLNHDAMYWYRQDPGQGLRLIYYSQIVNDFQKGDIAEGYSVSREKKESFPLTVTSAQKNPTAFYLCASTGVTGQPQHFGDGTRLSIL.

The chain employs TRBV6-5 and TRBJ2-1; possible D gene TRBD2, 5 bases. With 0 bases removed from V and 7 bases from J, the gap between germline ends came to 7 bases. The CDR3 runs to 13 residues. From germline, CDR1 is MNHEY and CDR2 SVGAGI. The CDR3 reads CASSYSRENEQFF. CDR3 coding DNA: TGTGCCAGCAGTTACTCCCGGGAAAATGAGCAGTTCTTC.

The rearrangement uses TRBV18 and TRBJ2-7; D not resolved. CDR1 and CDR2 (germline): KGHSH, LQKENI. This CDR3 comprises 18 residues. V lost 3 bases to trimming and J lost 2 bases, with 23 bases between them. The CDR3 DNA reads TGTGCCAGCTCACCGGGATATCTGTGGGTCACAAAAGCCTACGAGCAGTACTTC. It codes for CASSPGYLWVTKAYEQYF.

The chain uses TRBV5-1 and TRBJ2-1; 8 bases are a match to TRBD2. CDR3 length: 15 residues. Trimming at V came to 0 bases and at J to 9 bases, leaving 8 bases not matched to a gene. Germline V gives CDR1 SGHRS, CDR2 YFSETQ. The CDR3 region is CASSLVSGRSGEQFF. CDR3 coding DNA: TGCGCCAGCAGCTTGGTCAGCGGGAGATCTGGTGAGCAGTTCTTC.

The chain joins TRBV7-2 to TRBJ2-5, with D perhaps TRBD2 (5 bases). The germline V gene encodes CDR1 SGHTA and CDR2 FQGNSA. CDR3 size: 13 residues. V was trimmed by 2 bases and J by 7 bases, leaving 11 bases between them. As DNA, the CDR3 is TGTGCCAGCAGCTTAAGCCTCCGGGGGACCCAGTACTTC. It translates to CASSLSLRGTQYF.

The V and J genes are TRBV5-1 and TRBJ2-7, with 10 bases that match TRBD2. This CDR3 spans 17 amino acids. The germline CDR1 and CDR2 sequences are SGHRS and YFSETQ. J was trimmed by 2 bases and V by 1 base; bases with no gene match: 9. CDR3 sequence reads: CASSLRQGAGGPYEQYF. CDR3 coding DNA: TGCGCCAGCAGCTTGCGCCAGGGAGCGGGAGGGCCCTACGAGCAGTACTTC.

The V gene is TRBV10-2, the J gene TRBJ1-2; D not certain. The CDR3 is 14 residues long. With 6 bases removed from V and 1 base from J, the gap between germline ends came to 12 bases. Germline CDR1 WSHSY, CDR2 SAAADI. CDR3 sequence (DNA): TGCGCCAGCAGAGAGAGGCTGCATAACTATGGCTACACCTTC. Protein: CASRERLHNYGYTF.

The chain joins TRBV11-3 to TRBJ2-1, with D possibly matching TRBD2 (6 bases). CDR1 SGHNT and CDR2 YENEEA come from the germline V gene. This CDR3 comprises 17 residues. V lost 5 bases to trimming and J lost 0 bases, with 17 bases between them. DNA for the CDR3: TGTGCCAGCAGCCTGGGGGACGGGGGTCACTCCTACAATGAGCAGTTCTTC. Encoded protein: CASSLGDGGHSYNEQFF.

V usage is TRBV27 and J usage is TRBJ2-7; 7 bases align to TRBD1. CDR1 MNHEY and CDR2 SMNVEV come from the germline V gene (reference sequence). The CDR3 is 13 amino acids. The J segment lost 7 bases and the V segment lost 6 bases, leaving 9 bases of the junction unmatched. This chain's CDR3 is CASRGQDAGEQYF. DNA of the CDR3: TGTGCCAGCAGAGGACAGGACGCAGGGGAGCAGTACTTC.

This clone was recorded once. The gene calls are TRBV4-3 and TRBJ2-1; tentative D call: TRBD1 (6 bases). Trimming stripped 0 bases from V and 5 bases from J, with 8 bases between. The CDR3 is 14 amino acids. Germline loops: CDR1 LGHNA, CDR2 YSLEER. The CDR3 reads CASSQDTGNNEQFF. Here the CDR3 DNA reads TGCGCCAGCAGCCAAGACACAGGGAACAATGAGCAGTTCTTC.

The V call is TRBV7-3, the J call TRBJ2-1; TRBD2 agrees at 9 bases. This CDR3 contains 15 residues. Germline values: CDR1 SGHTA, CDR2 FQGTGA. After removal of 3 bases from V and 3 bases from J, the junction contained 3 bases not matched to a gene. The CDR3 sequence is CASSFSGSFYNEQFF. In nucleotides, the CDR3 is TGTGCCAGCAGCTTTAGCGGGAGCTTCTACAATGAGCAGTTCTTC.

The V call is TRBV7-9, the J call TRBJ2-2, with 11 bases identical to TRBD2. V was pared by 5 bases and J by 2 bases, with 4 bases of the junction left unmatched. Germline-derived CDR1 and CDR2 are SEHNR and FQNEAQ (reference sequence). The CDR3 extends over 16 amino acids. The chain's CDR3 is CASSPGLAVNTGELFF. In DNA form, the CDR3 reads TGTGCCAGCAGCCCGGGACTAGCGGTAAACACCGGGGAGCTGTTTTTT.

V usage is TRBV9 and J usage is TRBJ1-2, with TRBD1 matching over 9 bases. The CDR3 has 14 amino acids. The germline gives CDR1 SGDLS, CDR2 YYNGEE. Losses at the gene ends were 3 bases for V and 8 bases for J; bases not matched to a gene: 8. Here the CDR3 reads CASSADRGVEGYTF. The CDR3, as DNA: TGTGCCAGCAGCGCGGACAGGGGAGTAGAAGGCTACACCTTC.

The rearrangement links TRBV29-1 to TRBJ2-2, with TRBD1 matching over 9 bases. CDR1 is SQVTM and CDR2 is ANQGSEA in the germline V gene. Losses at the gene ends were 6 bases for V and 4 bases for J; bases not matched to a gene: 9. This CDR3 comprises 15 residues. CDR3 sequence reads: CSVADRGRPTGELFF. The CDR3 DNA is TGCAGCGTCGCGGACAGGGGCCGTCCCACCGGGGAGCTGTTTTTT.

Notes on this clone: The sample carries other DNA sequences with the same CDR3. This chain joins TRBV6-1 and TRBJ2-2, with D unclear. CDR1 MNHNS and CDR2 SASEGT come from the germline V gene. This CDR3 is 13 amino acids long. Trimming shortened V by 3 bases and J by 7 bases, and 9 bases separated the two germline ends. Here the CDR3 DNA reads TGTGCCAGCAGTGAGGTGGGAATCGGGGAGCTGTTTTTT. Translated, it gives CASSEVGIGELFF.

The CDR3 DNA sequence: TGTGCCAGCAGTTTTGTCGACAGGCTTTCTAACTATGGCTACACCTTC. This translates into CASSFVDRLSNYGYTF. J is TRBJ1-2 and V is TRBV28, with a tentative D call TRBD1 (6 bases). Germline CDR1 is MDHEN and CDR2 is SYDVKM. The CDR3 is 16 residues long. Between the trimmed V and J ends, which lost 3 bases and 0 bases, there was a span of 14 bases.

The V gene is TRBV9, the J gene TRBJ1-1; D is unresolved. The V end was cut by 4 bases, the J end by 4 bases, with 14 bases between. Germline values: CDR1 SGDLS, CDR2 YYNGEE. The CDR3 extends over 14 amino acids. CDR3 nucleotides: TGTGCCAGCAGCCTCGTAGGAGGGTCCACTGAAGCTTTCTTT. This codes for CASSLVGGSTEAFF.

Points on this clone: The sample has other DNA sequences that encode this CDR3 too. The chain uses TRBV9 and TRBJ1-2, with D hard to call. Trimming took off 0 bases at V and 6 bases at J, with 9 bases between the two ends. Germline lookup yields CDR1 SGDLS and CDR2 YYNGEE. The CDR3 is 13 amino acids. This CDR3 is CASSVDGSDGYTF. DNA of the CDR3: TGTGCCAGCAGCGTAGACGGTTCTGATGGCTACACCTTC.

The chain uses TRBV9 and TRBJ2-2; maybe TRBD1 (5 bases). Per the germline V gene, CDR1 is SGDLS and CDR2 is YYNGEE. The CDR3 extends over 16 amino acids. The germline V and J ends were trimmed by 1 base and 3 bases, with 13 bases remaining between them. CDR3 nucleotides: TGTGCCAGCAGCGTATTGAGCAGGGCGGACACCGGGGAGCTGTTTTTT. As protein: CASSVLSRADTGELFF. Filled out from reference TRBV9 and TRBJ2-2, the complete variable domain reads DSGVTQTPKHLITATGQRVTLRCSPRSGDLSVYWYQQSLDQGLQFLIQYYNGEERAKGNILERFSAQQFPDLHSELNLSSLELGDSALYFCASSVLSRADTGELFFGEGSRLTVL.